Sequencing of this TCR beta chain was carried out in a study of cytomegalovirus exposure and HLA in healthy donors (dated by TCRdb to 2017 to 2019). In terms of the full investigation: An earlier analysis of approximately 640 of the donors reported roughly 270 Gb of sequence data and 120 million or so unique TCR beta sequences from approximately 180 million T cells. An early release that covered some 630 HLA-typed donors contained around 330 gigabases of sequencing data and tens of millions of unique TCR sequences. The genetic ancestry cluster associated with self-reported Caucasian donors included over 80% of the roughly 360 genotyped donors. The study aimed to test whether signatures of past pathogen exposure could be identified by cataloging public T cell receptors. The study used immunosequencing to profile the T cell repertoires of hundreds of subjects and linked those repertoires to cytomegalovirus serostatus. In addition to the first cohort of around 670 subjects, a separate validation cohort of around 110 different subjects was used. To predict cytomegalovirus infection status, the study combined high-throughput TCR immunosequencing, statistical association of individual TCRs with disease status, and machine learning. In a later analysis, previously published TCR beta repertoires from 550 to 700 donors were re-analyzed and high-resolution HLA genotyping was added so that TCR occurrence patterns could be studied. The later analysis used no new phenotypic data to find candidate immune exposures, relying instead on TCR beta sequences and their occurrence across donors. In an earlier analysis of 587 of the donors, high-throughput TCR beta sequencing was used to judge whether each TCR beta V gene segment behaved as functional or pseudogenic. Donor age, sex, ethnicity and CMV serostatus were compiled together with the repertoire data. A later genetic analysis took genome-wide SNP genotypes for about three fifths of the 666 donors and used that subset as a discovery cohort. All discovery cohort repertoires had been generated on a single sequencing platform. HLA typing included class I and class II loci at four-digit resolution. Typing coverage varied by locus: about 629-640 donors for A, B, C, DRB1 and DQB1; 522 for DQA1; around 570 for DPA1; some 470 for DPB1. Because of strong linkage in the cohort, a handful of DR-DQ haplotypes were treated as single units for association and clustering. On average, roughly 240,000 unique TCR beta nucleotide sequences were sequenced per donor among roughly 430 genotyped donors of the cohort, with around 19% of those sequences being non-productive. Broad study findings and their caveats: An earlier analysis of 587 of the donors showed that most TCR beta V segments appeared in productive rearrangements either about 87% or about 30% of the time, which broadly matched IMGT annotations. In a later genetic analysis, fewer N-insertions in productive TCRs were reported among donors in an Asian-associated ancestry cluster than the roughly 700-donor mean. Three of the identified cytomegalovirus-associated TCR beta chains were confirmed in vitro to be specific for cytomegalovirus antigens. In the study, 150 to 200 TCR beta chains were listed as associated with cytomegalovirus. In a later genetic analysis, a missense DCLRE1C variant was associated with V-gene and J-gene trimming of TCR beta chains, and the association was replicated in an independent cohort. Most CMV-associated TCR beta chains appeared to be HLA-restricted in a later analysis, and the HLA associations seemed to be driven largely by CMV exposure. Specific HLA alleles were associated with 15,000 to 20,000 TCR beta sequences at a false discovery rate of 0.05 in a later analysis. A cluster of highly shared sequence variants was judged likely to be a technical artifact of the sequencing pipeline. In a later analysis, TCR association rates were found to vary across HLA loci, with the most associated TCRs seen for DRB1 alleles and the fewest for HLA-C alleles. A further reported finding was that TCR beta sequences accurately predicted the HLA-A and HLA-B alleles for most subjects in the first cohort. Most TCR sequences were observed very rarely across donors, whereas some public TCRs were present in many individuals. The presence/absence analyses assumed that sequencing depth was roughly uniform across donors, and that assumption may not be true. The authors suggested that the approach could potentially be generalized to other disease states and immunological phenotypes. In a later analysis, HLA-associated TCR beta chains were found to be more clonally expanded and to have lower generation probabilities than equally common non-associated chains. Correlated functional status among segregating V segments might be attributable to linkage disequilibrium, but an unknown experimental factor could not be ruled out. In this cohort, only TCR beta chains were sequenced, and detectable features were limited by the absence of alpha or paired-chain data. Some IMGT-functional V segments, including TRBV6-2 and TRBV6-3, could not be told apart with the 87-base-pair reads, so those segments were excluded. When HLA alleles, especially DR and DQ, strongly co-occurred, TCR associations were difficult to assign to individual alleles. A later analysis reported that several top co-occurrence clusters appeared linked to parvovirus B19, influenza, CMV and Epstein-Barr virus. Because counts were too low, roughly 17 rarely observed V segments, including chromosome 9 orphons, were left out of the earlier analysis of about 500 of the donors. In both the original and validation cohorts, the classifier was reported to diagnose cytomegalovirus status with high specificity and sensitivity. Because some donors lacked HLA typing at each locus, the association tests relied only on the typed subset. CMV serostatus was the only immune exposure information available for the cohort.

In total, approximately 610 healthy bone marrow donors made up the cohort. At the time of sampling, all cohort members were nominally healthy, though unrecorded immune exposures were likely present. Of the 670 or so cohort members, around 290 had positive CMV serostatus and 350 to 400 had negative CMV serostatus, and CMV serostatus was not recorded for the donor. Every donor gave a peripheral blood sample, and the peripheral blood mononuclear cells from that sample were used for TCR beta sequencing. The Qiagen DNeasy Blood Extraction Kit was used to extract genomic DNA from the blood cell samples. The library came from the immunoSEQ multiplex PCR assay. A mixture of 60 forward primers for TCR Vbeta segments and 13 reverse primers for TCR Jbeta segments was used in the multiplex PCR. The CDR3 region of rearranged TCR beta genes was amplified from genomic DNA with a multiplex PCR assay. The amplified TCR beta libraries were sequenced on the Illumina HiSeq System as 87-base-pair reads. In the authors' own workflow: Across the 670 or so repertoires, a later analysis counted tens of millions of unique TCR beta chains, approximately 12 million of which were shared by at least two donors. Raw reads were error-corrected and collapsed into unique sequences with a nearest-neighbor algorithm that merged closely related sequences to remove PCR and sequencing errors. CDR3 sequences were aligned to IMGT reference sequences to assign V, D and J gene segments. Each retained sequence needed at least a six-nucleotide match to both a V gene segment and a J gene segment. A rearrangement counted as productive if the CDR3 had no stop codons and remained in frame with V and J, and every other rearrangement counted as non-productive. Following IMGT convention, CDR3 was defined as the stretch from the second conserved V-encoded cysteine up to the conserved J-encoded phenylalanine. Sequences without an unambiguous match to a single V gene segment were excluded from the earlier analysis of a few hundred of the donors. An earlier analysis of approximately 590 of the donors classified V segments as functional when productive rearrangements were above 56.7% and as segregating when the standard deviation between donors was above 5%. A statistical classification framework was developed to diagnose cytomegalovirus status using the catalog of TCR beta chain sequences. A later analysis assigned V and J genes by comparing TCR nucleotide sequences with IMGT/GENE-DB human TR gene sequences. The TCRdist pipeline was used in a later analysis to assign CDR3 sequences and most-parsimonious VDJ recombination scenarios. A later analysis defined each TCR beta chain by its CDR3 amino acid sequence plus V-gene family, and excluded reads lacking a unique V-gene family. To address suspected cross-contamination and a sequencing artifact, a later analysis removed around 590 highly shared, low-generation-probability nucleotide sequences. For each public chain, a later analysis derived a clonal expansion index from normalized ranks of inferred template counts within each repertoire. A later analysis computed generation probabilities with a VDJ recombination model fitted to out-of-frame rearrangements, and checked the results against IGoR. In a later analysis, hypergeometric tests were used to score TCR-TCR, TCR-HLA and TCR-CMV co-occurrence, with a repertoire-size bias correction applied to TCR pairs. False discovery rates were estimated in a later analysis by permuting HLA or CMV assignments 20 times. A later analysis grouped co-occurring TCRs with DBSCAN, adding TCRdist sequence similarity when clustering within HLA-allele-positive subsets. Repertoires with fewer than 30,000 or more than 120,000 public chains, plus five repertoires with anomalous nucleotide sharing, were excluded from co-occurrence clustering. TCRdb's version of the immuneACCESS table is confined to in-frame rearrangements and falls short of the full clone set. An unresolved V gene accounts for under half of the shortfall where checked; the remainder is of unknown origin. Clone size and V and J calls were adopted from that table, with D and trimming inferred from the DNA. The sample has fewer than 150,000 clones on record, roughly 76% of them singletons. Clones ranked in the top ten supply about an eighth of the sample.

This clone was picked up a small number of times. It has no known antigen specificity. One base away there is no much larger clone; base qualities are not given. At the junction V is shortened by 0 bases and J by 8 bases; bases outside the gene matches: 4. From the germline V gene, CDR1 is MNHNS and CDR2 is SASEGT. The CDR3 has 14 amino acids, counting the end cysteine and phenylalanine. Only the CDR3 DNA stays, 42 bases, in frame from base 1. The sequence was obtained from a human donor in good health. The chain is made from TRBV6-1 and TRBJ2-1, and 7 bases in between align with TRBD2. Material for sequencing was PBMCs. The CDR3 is CASSEAVRGDEQFF. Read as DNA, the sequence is TGTGCCAGCAGTGAAGCGGTCCGGGGGGATGAGCAGTTCTTC.